The clone carrying this T cell receptor (beta chain) appeared a few times. The entry originates in a study of blood T cells in healthy people across ages. With a J-beta primer mix and a sample-barcoded 5' primer, a second PCR ran about 6 to 11 cycles. TCRdb reanalysed the 5' RACE reads using MiXCR and keeps one entry per CDR3 protein. The sample consists of 450,000 to 650,000 distinct CDR3 sequences, 20% to 30% of them appearing once. V lost 2 bases, J lost 5 bases, and 13 bases lay in between. Germline V gene sequence: CDR1 MNHEY, CDR2 SVGAGI. This CDR3 spans 15 amino acids. The same data also contributed to another study, on T cells of mothers and their children.

Sequences were obtained from blood. The source is a boy younger than 18 in good health. The chain couples TRBV6-5 to TRBJ1-5; D gene unclear. Here the CDR3 reads CASSYPCSNYQPQHF. CDR3 DNA: TGTGCCAGCAGTTACCCCTGTTCCAACTATCAGCCCCAGCATTTT.